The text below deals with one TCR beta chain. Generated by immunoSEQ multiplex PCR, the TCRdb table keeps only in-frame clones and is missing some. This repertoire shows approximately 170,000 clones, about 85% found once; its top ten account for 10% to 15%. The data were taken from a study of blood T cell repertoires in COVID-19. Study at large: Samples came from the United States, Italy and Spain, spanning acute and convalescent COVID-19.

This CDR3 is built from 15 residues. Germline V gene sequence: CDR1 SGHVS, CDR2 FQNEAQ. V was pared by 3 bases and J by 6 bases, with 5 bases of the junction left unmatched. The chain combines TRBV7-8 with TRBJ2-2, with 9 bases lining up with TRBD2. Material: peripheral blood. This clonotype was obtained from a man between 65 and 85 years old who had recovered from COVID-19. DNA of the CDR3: TGTGCCAGCAGCTTGGTTAGCGGGAGAGCCGGGGAGCTGTTTTTT. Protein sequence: CASSLVSGRAGELFF.